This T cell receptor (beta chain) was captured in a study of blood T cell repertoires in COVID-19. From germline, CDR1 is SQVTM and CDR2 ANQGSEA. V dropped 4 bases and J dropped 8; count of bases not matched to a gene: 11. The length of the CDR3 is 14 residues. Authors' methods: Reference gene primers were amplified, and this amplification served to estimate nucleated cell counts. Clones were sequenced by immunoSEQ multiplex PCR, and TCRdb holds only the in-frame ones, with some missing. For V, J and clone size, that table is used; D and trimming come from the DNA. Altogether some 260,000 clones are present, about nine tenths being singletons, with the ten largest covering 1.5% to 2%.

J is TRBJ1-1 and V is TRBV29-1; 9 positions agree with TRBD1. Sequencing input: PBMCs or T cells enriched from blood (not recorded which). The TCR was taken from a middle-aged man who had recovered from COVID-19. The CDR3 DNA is TGCAGCGTTGGATTAGGGACAGGGATTTCCGAAGCTTTCTTT. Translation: CSVGLGTGISEAFF.